This T cell receptor (beta chain) is drawn from a study of cytomegalovirus exposure and HLA in healthy donors. In germline, CDR1 is SGHNT, CDR2 YYREEE (reference sequence). The CDR3 runs to 15 residues. The trim removed 4 bases at V and 7 bases at J, leaving 9 bases unmatched. The PCR was carried out with 60 Vbeta primers and 13 Jbeta primers. Sequenced by immunoSEQ multiplex PCR; TCRdb stores in-frame clones only, minus some. The sample has 150,000 to 200,000 clones; just under 85% are singletons. The chain has TRBV5-4 and TRBJ1-3, with 9 positions matching TRBD1. Material: PBMCs. This TCR derives from a girl aged 10 to 17 in good health and CMV-seropositive. CDR3 DNA: TGTGCCAGCAGCGTGCTGGGACAGGGAAGGAACACCATATATTTT. Amino acid sequence: CASSVLGQGRNTIYF.